The rows below give T cell receptor beta chains drawn from one sample of a study of blood T cell repertoires in COVID-19. Assay: immunoSEQ multiplex PCR; the TCRdb copy retains only in-frame clones and omits some. This sample yields some 460,000 clones, of which roughly 90% are seen a single time; over 4% belongs to the top ten. Sequences were obtained from peripheral blood. The source of these receptors is a woman under 40 with acute or convalescent COVID-19. The CDR3 runs from the conserved cysteine through the conserved F or W. Fields, in order: V gene, J gene, D gene, clone size, CDR3 DNA, CDR3 protein. The D gene is left open where the match is weak. Size is omitted from some rows. Given values are once, few, many or a class for expanded clones.

v_call: TRBV30
j_call: TRBJ1-2
d_call: NA
clone_size: NA
cdr3_nt: TGTGCCTGGGGCCAGGGCCCAGGCTACACCTTC
cdr3_aa: CAWGQGPGYTF

v_call: TRBV10-3
j_call: TRBJ2-1
d_call: TRBD2
clone_size: NA
cdr3_nt: TGTGCCATCAGTGGCGGGGGGAATAATGAGCAGTTCTTC
cdr3_aa: CAISGGGNNEQFF

v_call: TRBV3-1/TRBV3-2
j_call: TRBJ2-2
d_call: TRBD2
clone_size: NA
cdr3_nt: TGTGCCAGCAGCCTTCGCGGGGGGCCCATCACCGGGGAGCTGTTTTTT
cdr3_aa: CASSLRGGPITGELFF

v_call: TRBV5-5
j_call: TRBJ1-2
d_call: NA
clone_size: NA
cdr3_nt: TGTGCCAGCAGCCTACAGGGTCTTAGCGCCTATGGCTACACCTTC
cdr3_aa: CASSLQGLSAYGYTF

v_call: TRBV3-1/TRBV3-2
j_call: TRBJ1-2
d_call: NA
clone_size: NA
cdr3_nt: TGTGCCAGCAGCCACTGGGGCAAAAACCACGACGGCTACACCTTC
cdr3_aa: CASSHWGKNHDGYTF

v_call: TRBV11-2
j_call: TRBJ2-1
d_call: NA
clone_size: NA
cdr3_nt: TGTGCCAGCAGCTTCCGGGACTCTTTGAATGAGCAGTTCTTC
cdr3_aa: CASSFRDSLNEQFF

v_call: TRBV6-5
j_call: TRBJ1-5
d_call: TRBD1
clone_size: NA
cdr3_nt: TGTGCCAGCTCCCCAAACCCCAGGGGGAATCAGCCCCAGCATTTT
cdr3_aa: CASSPNPRGNQPQHF

v_call: TRBV7-2
j_call: TRBJ1-5
d_call: TRBD1
clone_size: NA
cdr3_nt: TGTGCCAGCAGCTCGCGGACAGGGAGGGTTAGCAATCAGCCCCAGCATTTT
cdr3_aa: CASSSRTGRVSNQPQHF

v_call: TRBV4-2
j_call: TRBJ2-3
d_call: NA
clone_size: NA
cdr3_nt: TGTGCCAGCAGCCAAGATACGTCGAGCGGGTTTCCGTATACGCAGTATTTT
cdr3_aa: CASSQDTSSGFPYTQYF

v_call: TRBV18
j_call: TRBJ2-7
d_call: NA
clone_size: NA
cdr3_nt: TGTGCCAGCTCACCGTCACTAGATACCTACGAGCAGTACTTC
cdr3_aa: CASSPSLDTYEQYF

v_call: TRBV6-5
j_call: TRBJ2-7
d_call: NA
clone_size: NA
cdr3_nt: TGTGCCAGCAGTTCCTTTTCTTACGAGCAGTACTTC
cdr3_aa: CASSSFSYEQYF

v_call: TRBV6-5
j_call: TRBJ1-6
d_call: NA
clone_size: NA
cdr3_nt: TGTGCCAGCGAACTCGACATCTATAATTCACCCCTCCACTTT
cdr3_aa: CASELDIYNSPLHF

v_call: TRBV29-1
j_call: TRBJ2-7
d_call: NA
clone_size: once
cdr3_nt: TGCAGCGTTTCCAGCGGGACACGATACTACGAGCAGTACTTC
cdr3_aa: CSVSSGTRYYEQYF

v_call: TRBV7-9
j_call: TRBJ2-7
d_call: NA
clone_size: NA
cdr3_nt: TGTGCCAGCAGCCAGGACAGCGCCTACGAGCAGTACTTC
cdr3_aa: CASSQDSAYEQYF

v_call: TRBV3-1/TRBV3-2
j_call: TRBJ2-3
d_call: NA
clone_size: once
cdr3_nt: TGTGCCAGCAGCCGGGGAGTCGGAAATACGCAGTATTTT
cdr3_aa: CASSRGVGNTQYF

v_call: TRBV12-3/TRBV12-4
j_call: TRBJ1-2
d_call: NA
clone_size: NA
cdr3_nt: TGTGCCAGCAGTTTAGGCAGGGGTAATGGCTACACCTTC
cdr3_aa: CASSLGRGNGYTF

v_call: TRBV2
j_call: TRBJ1-1
d_call: TRBD1
clone_size: NA
cdr3_nt: TGTGCCAGCAATTTAAGGGGGCGGTGGACTGAAGCTTTCTTT
cdr3_aa: CASNLRGRWTEAFF

v_call: TRBV5-1
j_call: TRBJ1-1
d_call: NA
clone_size: NA
cdr3_nt: TGCGCCAGCAGCTTCCGGGGGGCGGACACTGAAGCTTTCTTT
cdr3_aa: CASSFRGADTEAFF

v_call: TRBV27
j_call: TRBJ2-5
d_call: TRBD1
clone_size: NA
cdr3_nt: TGTGCCAGCAGTCCCTACAGGGGGTTGGGAGAGACCCAGTACTTC
cdr3_aa: CASSPYRGLGETQYF

v_call: TRBV2
j_call: TRBJ1-1
d_call: NA
clone_size: few
cdr3_nt: TGTGCCAGCAGTAAGAGGAGAGATATGAACACTGAAGCTTTCTTT
cdr3_aa: CASSKRRDMNTEAFF

v_call: TRBV2
j_call: TRBJ2-7
d_call: TRBD1
clone_size: NA
cdr3_nt: TGTGCCAGCAGTACCGGGACAGGCTCCTACGAGCAGTACTTC
cdr3_aa: CASSTGTGSYEQYF

v_call: TRBV7-9
j_call: TRBJ2-1
d_call: NA
clone_size: NA
cdr3_nt: TGTGCCAGCAGCTTATTAGGAGGGGAGCAGTTCTTC
cdr3_aa: CASSLLGGEQFF

v_call: TRBV3-1/TRBV3-2
j_call: TRBJ1-1
d_call: NA
clone_size: NA
cdr3_nt: TGTGCCAGCAGCCAAGCGGGGATTATGAACACTGAAGCTTTCTTT
cdr3_aa: CASSQAGIMNTEAFF

v_call: TRBV30
j_call: TRBJ1-5
d_call: NA
clone_size: NA
cdr3_nt: TGTGCCTGGACACAGCGGGCCGATCAGCCCCAGCATTTT
cdr3_aa: CAWTQRADQPQHF

v_call: TRBV10-3
j_call: TRBJ1-5
d_call: NA
clone_size: NA
cdr3_nt: TGTGCCATCAGTGAGAGGAGGGGCGATCAGCCCCAGCATTTT
cdr3_aa: CAISERRGDQPQHF

v_call: TRBV2
j_call: TRBJ2-3
d_call: NA
clone_size: NA
cdr3_nt: TGTGCCAGCAGTGAAGGTGGGCTAGGGGACACAGATACGCAGTATTTT
cdr3_aa: CASSEGGLGDTDTQYF

v_call: TRBV3-1/TRBV3-2
j_call: TRBJ1-2
d_call: NA
clone_size: few
cdr3_nt: TGTGCCAGCAGCCCCAGGGGTACAGGGAACGCTAACTATGGCTACACCTTC
cdr3_aa: CASSPRGTGNANYGYTF

v_call: TRBV14
j_call: TRBJ2-1
d_call: NA
clone_size: NA
cdr3_nt: TGTGCCAGCAGCCAGGGACTGTACAATGAGCAGTTCTTC
cdr3_aa: CASSQGLYNEQFF

v_call: TRBV14
j_call: TRBJ2-5
d_call: TRBD2
clone_size: NA
cdr3_nt: TGTGCCAGCAGCCAAGGCCGACTAGCGGGCTTCCAAGAGACCCAGTACTTC
cdr3_aa: CASSQGRLAGFQETQYF

v_call: TRBV28
j_call: TRBJ1-2
d_call: TRBD1
clone_size: NA
cdr3_nt: TGTGCCAGCACCCTACAGGGGGCGAATAACTATGGCTACACCTTC
cdr3_aa: CASTLQGANNYGYTF

v_call: TRBV9
j_call: TRBJ2-3
d_call: NA
clone_size: NA
cdr3_nt: TGTGCCAGCAGCCTCTACGGGGGAAGCACAGATACGCAGTATTTT
cdr3_aa: CASSLYGGSTDTQYF

v_call: TRBV5-1
j_call: TRBJ1-3
d_call: NA
clone_size: NA
cdr3_nt: TGCGCCAGCAGCTTGATGGGGCTTATGGCTGGAAACACCATATATTTT
cdr3_aa: CASSLMGLMAGNTIYF

v_call: TRBV28
j_call: TRBJ2-6
d_call: NA
clone_size: once
cdr3_nt: TGTGCCAGCAGGCCAGGGGCATCCTCTGGGGCCAACGTCCTGACTTTC
cdr3_aa: CASRPGASSGANVLTF

v_call: TRBV7-6
j_call: TRBJ2-3
d_call: NA
clone_size: NA
cdr3_nt: TGTGCCAGCAGCTTTATAACGGGGTCGGGCACAGATACGCAGTATTTT
cdr3_aa: CASSFITGSGTDTQYF

v_call: TRBV5-6
j_call: TRBJ1-1
d_call: NA
clone_size: NA
cdr3_nt: TGTGCCAGCAGCTTGGCCCGGGGGAGGAGAACTGAAGCTTTCTTT
cdr3_aa: CASSLARGRRTEAFF

v_call: TRBV3-1/TRBV3-2
j_call: TRBJ2-3
d_call: TRBD1
clone_size: once
cdr3_nt: TGTGCCAGCAGCGTTGAAAGGGGGCCGCAGTATTTT
cdr3_aa: CASSVERGPQYF

v_call: TRBV10-2
j_call: TRBJ2-7
d_call: NA
clone_size: NA
cdr3_nt: TGCGCCAGCCGAGATCGGGGGTCCTACGAGCAGTACTTC
cdr3_aa: CASRDRGSYEQYF

v_call: TRBV3-1/TRBV3-2
j_call: TRBJ2-7
d_call: NA
clone_size: once
cdr3_nt: TGTGCCAGCAGCCACCTTCGGTACGAGCAGTACTTC
cdr3_aa: CASSHLRYEQYF

v_call: TRBV5-1
j_call: TRBJ2-3
d_call: TRBD2
clone_size: NA
cdr3_nt: TGCGCCAGCAGCAGACAAGGGACTAGCCTCACAGATACGCAGTATTTT
cdr3_aa: CASSRQGTSLTDTQYF

v_call: TRBV20-1
j_call: TRBJ1-5
d_call: NA
clone_size: NA
cdr3_nt: TGCAGTGCTAGTTCGGGGGGTTATAGCAATCAGCCCCAGCATTTT
cdr3_aa: CSASSGGYSNQPQHF

v_call: TRBV6-5
j_call: TRBJ1-2
d_call: NA
clone_size: NA
cdr3_nt: TGTGCCAGCACCCCGCGACTTAACTATGGCTACACCTTC
cdr3_aa: CASTPRLNYGYTF

v_call: TRBV5-4
j_call: TRBJ2-4
d_call: NA
clone_size: NA
cdr3_nt: TGTGCCAGCACAGACGGGAAGTCTCAAAACATTCAGTACTTC
cdr3_aa: CASTDGKSQNIQYF

v_call: TRBV14
j_call: TRBJ1-6
d_call: TRBD1
clone_size: NA
cdr3_nt: TGTGCCAGCAGCCAAGCATGGGACAGGGGAAATTCACCCCTCCACTTT
cdr3_aa: CASSQAWDRGNSPLHF

v_call: TRBV5-1
j_call: TRBJ2-2
d_call: TRBD2
clone_size: NA
cdr3_nt: TGCGCCAGCAGCTTGAGACTAGCGGGGTTGCTGGGCGGGGAGCTGTTTTTT
cdr3_aa: CASSLRLAGLLGGELFF

v_call: TRBV3-1/TRBV3-2
j_call: TRBJ2-1
d_call: TRBD1
clone_size: NA
cdr3_nt: TGTGCCAGCAGCCAAGGCATGACCGAGACAGGGAGAGCCAATGAGCAGTTCTTC
cdr3_aa: CASSQGMTETGRANEQFF

v_call: TRBV27
j_call: TRBJ1-2
d_call: TRBD1
clone_size: NA
cdr3_nt: TGTGCCAGCAGTTATGCGGGACAGGGTAACTATGGCTACACCTTC
cdr3_aa: CASSYAGQGNYGYTF

v_call: TRBV2
j_call: TRBJ1-6
d_call: NA
clone_size: once
cdr3_nt: TGTGCCAGCAGTATGACAGGACTCTCCTATAATTCACCCCTCCACTTT
cdr3_aa: CASSMTGLSYNSPLHF

v_call: TRBV9
j_call: TRBJ2-5
d_call: NA
clone_size: NA
cdr3_nt: TGTGCCAGCAGCTCCCGTCAAGAGACCCAGTACTTC
cdr3_aa: CASSSRQETQYF